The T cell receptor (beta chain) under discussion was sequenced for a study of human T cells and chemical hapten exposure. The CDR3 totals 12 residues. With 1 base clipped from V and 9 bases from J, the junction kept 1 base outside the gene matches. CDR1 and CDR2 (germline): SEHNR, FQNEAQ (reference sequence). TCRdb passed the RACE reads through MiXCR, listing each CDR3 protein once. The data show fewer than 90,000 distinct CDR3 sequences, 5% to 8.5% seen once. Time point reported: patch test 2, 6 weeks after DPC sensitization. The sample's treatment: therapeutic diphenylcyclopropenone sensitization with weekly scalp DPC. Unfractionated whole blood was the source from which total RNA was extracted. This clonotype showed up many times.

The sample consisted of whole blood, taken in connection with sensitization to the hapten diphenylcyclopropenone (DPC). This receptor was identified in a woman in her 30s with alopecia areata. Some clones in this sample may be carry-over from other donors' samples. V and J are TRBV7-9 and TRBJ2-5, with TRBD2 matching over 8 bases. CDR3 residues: CASSLGAGAQYF. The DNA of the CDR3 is TGTGCCAGCAGCTTAGGAGCGGGGGCCCAGTACTTC.